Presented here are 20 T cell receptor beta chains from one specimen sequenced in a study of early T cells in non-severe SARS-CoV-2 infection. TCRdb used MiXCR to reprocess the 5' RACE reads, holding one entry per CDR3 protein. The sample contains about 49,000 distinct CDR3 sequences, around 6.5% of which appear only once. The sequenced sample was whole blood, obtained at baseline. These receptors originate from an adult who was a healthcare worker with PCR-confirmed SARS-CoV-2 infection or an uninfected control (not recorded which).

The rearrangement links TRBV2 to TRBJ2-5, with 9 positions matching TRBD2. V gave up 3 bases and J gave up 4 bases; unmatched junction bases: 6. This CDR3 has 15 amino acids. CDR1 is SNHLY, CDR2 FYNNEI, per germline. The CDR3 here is CASSEGSGGVETQYF. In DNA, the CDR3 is TGTGCCAGCAGTGAGGGTAGCGGGGGTGTAGAGACCCAGTACTTC.

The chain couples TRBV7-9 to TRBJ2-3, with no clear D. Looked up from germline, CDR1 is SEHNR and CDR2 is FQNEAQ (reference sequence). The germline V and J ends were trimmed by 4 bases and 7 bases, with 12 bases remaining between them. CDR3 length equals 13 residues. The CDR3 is CASSSSGPNTQYF. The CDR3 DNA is TGTGCCAGCAGCTCGTCGGGCCCTAATACGCAGTATTTT.

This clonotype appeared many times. The CDR3 DNA reads TGTGCCAGCAGCTCGCTGATGAACACTGAAGCTTTCTTT. The encoded protein is CASSSLMNTEAFF. The chain employs TRBV11-2 and TRBJ1-1; D gene unclear. V lost 4 bases and J 0 bases, leaving 6 bases between the germline ends. The CDR3 is 13 amino acids. Germline CDR1 is SGHAT and CDR2 is FQNNGV.

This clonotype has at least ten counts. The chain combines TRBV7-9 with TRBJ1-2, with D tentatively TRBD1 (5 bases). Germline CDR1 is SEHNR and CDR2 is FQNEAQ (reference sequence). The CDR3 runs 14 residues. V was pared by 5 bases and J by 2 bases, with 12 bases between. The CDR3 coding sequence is TGTGCCAGCAGCCGACAGACCTCAAACTATGGCTACACCTTC. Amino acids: CASSRQTSNYGYTF.

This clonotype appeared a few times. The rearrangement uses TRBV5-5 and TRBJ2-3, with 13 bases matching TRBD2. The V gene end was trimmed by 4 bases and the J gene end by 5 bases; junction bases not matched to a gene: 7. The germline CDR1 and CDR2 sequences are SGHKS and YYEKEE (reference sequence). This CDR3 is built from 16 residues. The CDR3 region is CASSPGLAGWRDTQYF. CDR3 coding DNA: TGTGCCAGCAGCCCGGGACTAGCGGGGTGGAGAGATACGCAGTATTTT.

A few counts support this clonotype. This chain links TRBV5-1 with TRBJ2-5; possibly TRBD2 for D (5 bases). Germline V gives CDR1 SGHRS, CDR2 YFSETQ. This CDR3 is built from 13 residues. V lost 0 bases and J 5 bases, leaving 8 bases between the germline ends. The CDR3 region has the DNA TGCGCCAGCAGCTTGGATAAGCGGGAGACCCAGTACTTC. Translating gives CASSLDKRETQYF.

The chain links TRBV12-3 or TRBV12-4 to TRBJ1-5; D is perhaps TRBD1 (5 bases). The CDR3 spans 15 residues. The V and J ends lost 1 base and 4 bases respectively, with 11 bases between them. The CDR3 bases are TGTGCCAGCAGTTTAGGACAGAAAGGTAATCAGCCCCAGCATTTT. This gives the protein CASSLGQKGNQPQHF.

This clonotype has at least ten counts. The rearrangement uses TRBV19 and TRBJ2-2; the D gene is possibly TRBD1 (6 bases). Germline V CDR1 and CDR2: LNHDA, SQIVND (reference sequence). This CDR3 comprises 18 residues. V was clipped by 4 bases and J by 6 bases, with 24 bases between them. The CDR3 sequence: CASSTHIGLQGDAGELFF. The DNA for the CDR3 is TGTGCCAGTAGTACCCATATTGGGTTACAGGGTGACGCCGGGGAGCTGTTTTTT.

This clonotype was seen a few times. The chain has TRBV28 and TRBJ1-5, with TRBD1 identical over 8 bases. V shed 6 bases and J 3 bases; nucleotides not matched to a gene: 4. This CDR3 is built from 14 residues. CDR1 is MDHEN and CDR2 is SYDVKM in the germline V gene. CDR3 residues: CASRQGGPNQPQHF. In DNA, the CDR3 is TGTGCCAGCAGACAGGGGGGCCCCAATCAGCCCCAGCATTTT.

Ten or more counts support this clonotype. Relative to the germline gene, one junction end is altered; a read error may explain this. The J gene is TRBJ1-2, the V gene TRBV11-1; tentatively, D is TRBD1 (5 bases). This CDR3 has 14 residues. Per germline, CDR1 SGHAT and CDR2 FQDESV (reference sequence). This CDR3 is CASSLNGDATSISF. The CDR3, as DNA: TGTGCCAGCAGCTTAAATGGGGACGCAACGTCTATTAGCTTC.

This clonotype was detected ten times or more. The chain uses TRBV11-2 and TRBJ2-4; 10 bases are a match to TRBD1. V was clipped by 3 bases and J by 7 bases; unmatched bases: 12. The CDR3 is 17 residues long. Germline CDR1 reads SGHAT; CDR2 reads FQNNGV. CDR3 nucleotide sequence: TGTGCCAGCAGCTTGGCTCCTGACAGGGGGCTCAAGAACATTCAGTACTTC. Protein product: CASSLAPDRGLKNIQYF.

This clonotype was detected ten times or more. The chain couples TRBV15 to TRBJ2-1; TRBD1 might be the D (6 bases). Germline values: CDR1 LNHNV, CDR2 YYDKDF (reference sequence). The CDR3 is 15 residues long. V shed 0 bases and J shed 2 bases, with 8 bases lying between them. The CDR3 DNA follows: TGTGCCACCAGCAGAGACAGGGGCACCTACAATGAGCAGTTCTTC. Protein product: CATSRDRGTYNEQFF.

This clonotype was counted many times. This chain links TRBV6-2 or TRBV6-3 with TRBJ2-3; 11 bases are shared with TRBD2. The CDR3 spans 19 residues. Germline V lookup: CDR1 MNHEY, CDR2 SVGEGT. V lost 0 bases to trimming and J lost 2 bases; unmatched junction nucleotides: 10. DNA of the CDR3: TGTGCCAGCAGTTACTCGCTCCTAGCGGGGGGCTCTCCCACAGATACGCAGTATTTT. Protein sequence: CASSYSLLAGGSPTDTQYF.

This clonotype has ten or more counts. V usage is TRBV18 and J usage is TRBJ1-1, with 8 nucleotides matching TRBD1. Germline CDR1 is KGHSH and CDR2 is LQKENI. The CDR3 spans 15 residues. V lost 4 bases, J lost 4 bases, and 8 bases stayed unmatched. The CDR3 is CASSREGGQGTEAFF. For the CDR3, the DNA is TGTGCCAGCTCACGGGAGGGTGGACAGGGCACTGAAGCTTTCTTT.

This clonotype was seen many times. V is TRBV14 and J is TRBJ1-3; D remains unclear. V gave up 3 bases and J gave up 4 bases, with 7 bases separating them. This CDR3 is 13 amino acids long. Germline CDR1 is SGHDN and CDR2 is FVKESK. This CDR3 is CASSQSLGNTIYF. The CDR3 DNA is TGTGCCAGCAGCCAGTCTTTAGGAAACACCATATATTTT.

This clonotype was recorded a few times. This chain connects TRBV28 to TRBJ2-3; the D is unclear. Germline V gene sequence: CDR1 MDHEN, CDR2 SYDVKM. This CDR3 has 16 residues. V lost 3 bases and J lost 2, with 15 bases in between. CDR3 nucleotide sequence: TGTGCCAGCAGTTTCGGCGGAAAACTTACCACAGATACGCAGTATTTT. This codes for CASSFGGKLTTDTQYF.

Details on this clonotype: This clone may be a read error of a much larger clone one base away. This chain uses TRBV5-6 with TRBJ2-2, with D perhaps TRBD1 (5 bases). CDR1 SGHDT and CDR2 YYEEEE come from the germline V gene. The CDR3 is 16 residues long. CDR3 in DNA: TGTGTCAGCAGCTTTATATGGGCCACGGACACCCGGGAGCTGTTTTTT. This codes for CVSSFIWATDTRELFF.

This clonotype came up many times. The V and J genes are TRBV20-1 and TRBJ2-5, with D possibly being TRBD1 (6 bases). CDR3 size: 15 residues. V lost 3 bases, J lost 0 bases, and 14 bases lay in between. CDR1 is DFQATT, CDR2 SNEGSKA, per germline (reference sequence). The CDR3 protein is CSARPSQGYQETQYF. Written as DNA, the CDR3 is TGCAGTGCTAGGCCCTCTCAGGGGTACCAAGAGACCCAGTACTTC.

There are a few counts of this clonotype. The DNA for the CDR3 is TGTGCCAGCAGCACTGGGGCCGGCAGAACCTCTGGAAACACCATATATTTT. It specifies CASSTGAGRTSGNTIYF. The chain is built from TRBV5-5 and TRBJ1-3, with a tentative D call TRBD1 (5 bases). The CDR3 has 17 residues. Germline V lookup: CDR1 SGHKS, CDR2 YYEKEE (reference sequence). Trimming took 4 bases from V and 0 from J, leaving 17 bases between them.

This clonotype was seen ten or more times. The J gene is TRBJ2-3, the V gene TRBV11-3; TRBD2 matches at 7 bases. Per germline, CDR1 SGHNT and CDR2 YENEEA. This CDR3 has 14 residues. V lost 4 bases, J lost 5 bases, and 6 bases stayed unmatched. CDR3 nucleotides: TGTGCCAGCAGCTCTGGACTAGGACAAGATACGCAGTATTTT. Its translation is CASSSGLGQDTQYF.